These 14 T cell receptor beta chains were all obtained from the same sample, sequenced in a study of kidney transplant recipient with SARS-CoV-2 infection (dated by TCRdb to the early 2020s). Instrument used: Illumina MiSeq. The public reads were reanalyzed by TCRdb: fastp trimming at Q25, MiXCR alignment, in-frame beta chains only. A single entry per CDR3 protein holds the most common genes and DNA from its merged rows. The sample table records under 300,000 distinct CDR3 sequences; around 26% of these occur just once. The ten largest clones take up almost 7.5% of the sample. This specimen's time point label, interpreted: pre-pandemic baseline sample and day 111 after first positive SARS-CoV-2 test. Specimen: a blood sample, collected at baseline and between days 110 and 120 from a kidney transplant recipient. Source of these receptors: a male patient aged 30 to 40 who had COVID-19 and was a kidney transplant recipient. It is possible that, after a transplant, some T cells come from the graft donor.

This clonotype was counted at least ten times. The chain links TRBV16 to TRBJ1-2; D unresolved. V was shortened by 5 bases and J by 4 bases, with 23 bases between the two germline ends. Germline V gene lookup returns CDR1 KGHSY and CDR2 FQNENV. The CDR3 consists of 17 residues. The CDR3: CASSYVSVVRKTYGYTF. In DNA form, the CDR3 reads TGTGCCAGCAGCTACGTCTCGGTCGTTAGAAAGACCTATGGCTACACCTTC.

This clonotype was seen ten or more times. The chain employs TRBV16 and TRBJ1-5, with D possibly matching TRBD1 (6 bases). Trimming stripped 6 bases from V and 3 bases from J, with 12 bases between. Germline CDR1 and CDR2: KGHSY and FQNENV. The CDR3 loop spans 14 amino acids. CDR3 sequence (DNA): TGTGCCAGCAGGGCCACAGGGTCCAATCAGCCCCAGCATTTT. Encoded protein: CASRATGSNQPQHF.

Regarding this clonotype: Since a much larger clone is just one base distant, this may be a read error. The rearrangement uses TRBV4-2 and TRBJ2-7; 7 bases are shared with TRBD2. CDR3 length: 16 amino acids. The ends lost 0 bases at V and 6 bases at J; junction bases unmatched: 11. CDR1 LGHNA and CDR2 YNFKEQ come from the germline V gene. The CDR3 DNA reads TGTGCCAGCAGCCAAGAAGCCCAGCGGGGAATCTGCGAGCAGTACTTC. Its protein is CASSQEAQRGICEQYF.

The chain employs TRBV28 and TRBJ1-2; D not certain. CDR1 is MDHEN and CDR2 is SYDVKM in the germline V gene. The CDR3 consists of 17 residues. V was cut by 5 bases and J by 5 bases, with 24 bases left in between. As DNA, the CDR3 is TGTGCCAGCAGTAAACAGTTTCCTCGACGAAAGACTTATGGCTACACCTTC. As protein: CASSKQFPRRKTYGYTF.

This clonotype was observed many times. The V gene is TRBV6-2 or TRBV6-3, the J gene TRBJ1-5, with D possibly matching TRBD1 (5 bases). Trimming pared 7 bases from V and 0 bases from J, leaving 19 bases between. Germline V lookup: CDR1 MNHEY, CDR2 SVGEGT. The CDR3 covers 17 residues. Here the CDR3 reads CASKRDVSPYSNQPQHF. The CDR3 DNA is TGTGCCAGCAAAAGGGACGTGTCTCCTTATAGCAATCAGCCCCAGCATTTT.

This clonotype was seen only a few times. This chain connects TRBV5-1 to TRBJ2-5, with D perhaps TRBD1 (6 bases). Germline assignment: CDR1 SGHRS and CDR2 YFSETQ. CDR3 length: 14 amino acids. V was pared by 0 bases and J by 3 bases, with 9 bases between. Here the CDR3 DNA reads TGCGCCAGCAGCTTGGCGGCAGGGGAAGAGACCCAGTACTTC. Its translation: CASSLAAGEETQYF.

This clonotype was observed many times. This sequence joins TRBV11-1 and TRBJ1-2; D unclear. CDR1 is SGHAT, CDR2 FQDESV, per germline (reference sequence). The CDR3 has 17 amino acids. Trimming left V 5 bases short and J 4 bases short, with 23 bases between. The CDR3 DNA reads as TGTGCCAGCAGCCGCTTTAGTAAGGCTGGAAAGACCTATGGCTACACCTTC. Its protein is CASSRFSKAGKTYGYTF.

This clonotype was seen ten or more times. V is TRBV9 and J is TRBJ2-5; the D gene could be TRBD1 or TRBD2 (6 bases each). The CDR3 length is 15 residues. Trimming cost V 4 bases and J 2 bases, with 15 bases left between them. The germline CDR1 and CDR2 sequences are SGDLS and YYNGEE. The CDR3 DNA follows: TGTGCCAGCAGCCCTAGGGGGGACATACAAGAGACCCAGTACTTC. Protein: CASSPRGDIQETQYF.

This clonotype was observed many times. The CDR3 DNA reads TGTGCCAGCAGTCGAGGGGAAACCGGGGAGCTGTTTTTT. It codes for CASSRGETGELFF. The V call is TRBV6-2 or TRBV6-3, the J call TRBJ2-2; either TRBD1 or TRBD2 may fit D (5 bases each). CDR1 is MNHEY and CDR2 is SVGEGT in the germline V gene. The CDR3 extends over 13 amino acids. V dropped 5 bases and J dropped 5 bases, with 9 bases sitting between them.

Of note for this clonotype: A read error may explain this, as a much larger clone is one base away. The chain joins TRBV30 to TRBJ1-2; TRBD1 matches 8 bases. The CDR3 loop spans 13 amino acids. Unmatched junction bases numbered 7, after V lost 0 bases and J lost 10 bases. Germline CDR1 is GTSNPN and CDR2 is SVGIG (reference sequence). Here the CDR3 reads CAWSVQGENDYTF. The DNA of the CDR3 is TGTGCCTGGAGTGTACAGGGGGAGAATGACTACACCTTC.

The genes are TRBV6-2 or TRBV6-3 and TRBJ2-7; D is unresolved. The germline V gene encodes CDR1 MNHEY and CDR2 SVGEGT. Trimming removed 4 bases at V and 3 bases at J, with 10 bases between. The CDR3 sequence is 13 residues long. The CDR3 protein is CASSSPDSYEQYV. CDR3 bases: TGTGCCAGCAGTTCCCCGGATAGCTACGAGCAGTACGTC.

This chain's CDR3 is CASIRDNSRRTYGYTF. The CDR3 nucleotides read TGTGCCAGCATTCGTGACAATAGTCGAAGGACCTATGGCTACACCTTC. The chain employs TRBV5-6 and TRBJ1-2; D remains ambiguous. Germline lookup yields CDR1 SGHDT and CDR2 YYEEEE. V dropped 6 bases and J dropped 4 bases, with 22 bases sitting between them. The length of the CDR3 is 16 residues.

Comment on this clonotype: A much more abundant neighbour one base away suggests this may be a read error. The chain combines TRBV3-1 with TRBJ2-7; 8 bases map to TRBD2. This CDR3 has 15 residues. The germline gives CDR1 LGHDT, CDR2 YNNKEL (reference sequence). The CDR3 spells CASSQWAGGLYEQHF. In nucleotides, the CDR3 is TGTGCCAGCAGCCAATGGGCGGGGGGCCTCTACGAGCAGCACTTC.

This clonotype was recorded many times. V usage is TRBV7-9 and J usage is TRBJ1-2, with D uncertain. V shed 7 bases and J shed 8 bases, with 14 bases lying between them. This CDR3 has 12 amino acids. CDR1 and CDR2 (germline): SEHNR, FQNEAQ (reference sequence). CDR3 in amino acids: CASTKGPRGYTF. The DNA of the CDR3 is TGTGCCAGCACCAAAGGTCCGCGGGGCTACACCTTC.